This entry concerns a single T cell receptor beta chain. V was shortened by 2 bases and J by 9 bases, with 20 bases between the two germline ends. Germline V gives CDR1 MNHEY, CDR2 SVGAGI. The length of the CDR3 is 16 residues. The data were taken from a study of blood T cell repertoires in COVID-19. Study in general: Material from acute and convalescent COVID-19 was sourced from the United States, Italy and Spain.

Study members were between roughly 18 and 100 years old and lived in 24 US regions. Donors in Cohort 3 who had recovered were those with two negative PCRs, healthcare professional clearance, or resolution of their symptoms. How the authors handled the data: Amplification with reference gene primers provided the estimates of nucleated cell counts. Assay: immunoSEQ multiplex PCR; the TCRdb copy retains only in-frame clones and omits some. V, J and clone size were drawn from that table, and D and trimming were deduced from the DNA. This sample has nearly 350,000 clones; less than 90% occur once, and the top ten carry about 0.93%.

This rearrangement joins TRBV6-5 to TRBJ2-4; weak D call: TRBD1 (6 bases). The sequence was collected from a woman aged 25 to 45 who had recovered from COVID-19. The specimen sequenced was PBMCs or T cells enriched from blood (not recorded which). CDR3 sequence: CASSYGAGQGNGIQYF. Here the CDR3 DNA reads TGTGCCAGCAGTTACGGGGCTGGGCAGGGGAACGGCATTCAGTACTTC.